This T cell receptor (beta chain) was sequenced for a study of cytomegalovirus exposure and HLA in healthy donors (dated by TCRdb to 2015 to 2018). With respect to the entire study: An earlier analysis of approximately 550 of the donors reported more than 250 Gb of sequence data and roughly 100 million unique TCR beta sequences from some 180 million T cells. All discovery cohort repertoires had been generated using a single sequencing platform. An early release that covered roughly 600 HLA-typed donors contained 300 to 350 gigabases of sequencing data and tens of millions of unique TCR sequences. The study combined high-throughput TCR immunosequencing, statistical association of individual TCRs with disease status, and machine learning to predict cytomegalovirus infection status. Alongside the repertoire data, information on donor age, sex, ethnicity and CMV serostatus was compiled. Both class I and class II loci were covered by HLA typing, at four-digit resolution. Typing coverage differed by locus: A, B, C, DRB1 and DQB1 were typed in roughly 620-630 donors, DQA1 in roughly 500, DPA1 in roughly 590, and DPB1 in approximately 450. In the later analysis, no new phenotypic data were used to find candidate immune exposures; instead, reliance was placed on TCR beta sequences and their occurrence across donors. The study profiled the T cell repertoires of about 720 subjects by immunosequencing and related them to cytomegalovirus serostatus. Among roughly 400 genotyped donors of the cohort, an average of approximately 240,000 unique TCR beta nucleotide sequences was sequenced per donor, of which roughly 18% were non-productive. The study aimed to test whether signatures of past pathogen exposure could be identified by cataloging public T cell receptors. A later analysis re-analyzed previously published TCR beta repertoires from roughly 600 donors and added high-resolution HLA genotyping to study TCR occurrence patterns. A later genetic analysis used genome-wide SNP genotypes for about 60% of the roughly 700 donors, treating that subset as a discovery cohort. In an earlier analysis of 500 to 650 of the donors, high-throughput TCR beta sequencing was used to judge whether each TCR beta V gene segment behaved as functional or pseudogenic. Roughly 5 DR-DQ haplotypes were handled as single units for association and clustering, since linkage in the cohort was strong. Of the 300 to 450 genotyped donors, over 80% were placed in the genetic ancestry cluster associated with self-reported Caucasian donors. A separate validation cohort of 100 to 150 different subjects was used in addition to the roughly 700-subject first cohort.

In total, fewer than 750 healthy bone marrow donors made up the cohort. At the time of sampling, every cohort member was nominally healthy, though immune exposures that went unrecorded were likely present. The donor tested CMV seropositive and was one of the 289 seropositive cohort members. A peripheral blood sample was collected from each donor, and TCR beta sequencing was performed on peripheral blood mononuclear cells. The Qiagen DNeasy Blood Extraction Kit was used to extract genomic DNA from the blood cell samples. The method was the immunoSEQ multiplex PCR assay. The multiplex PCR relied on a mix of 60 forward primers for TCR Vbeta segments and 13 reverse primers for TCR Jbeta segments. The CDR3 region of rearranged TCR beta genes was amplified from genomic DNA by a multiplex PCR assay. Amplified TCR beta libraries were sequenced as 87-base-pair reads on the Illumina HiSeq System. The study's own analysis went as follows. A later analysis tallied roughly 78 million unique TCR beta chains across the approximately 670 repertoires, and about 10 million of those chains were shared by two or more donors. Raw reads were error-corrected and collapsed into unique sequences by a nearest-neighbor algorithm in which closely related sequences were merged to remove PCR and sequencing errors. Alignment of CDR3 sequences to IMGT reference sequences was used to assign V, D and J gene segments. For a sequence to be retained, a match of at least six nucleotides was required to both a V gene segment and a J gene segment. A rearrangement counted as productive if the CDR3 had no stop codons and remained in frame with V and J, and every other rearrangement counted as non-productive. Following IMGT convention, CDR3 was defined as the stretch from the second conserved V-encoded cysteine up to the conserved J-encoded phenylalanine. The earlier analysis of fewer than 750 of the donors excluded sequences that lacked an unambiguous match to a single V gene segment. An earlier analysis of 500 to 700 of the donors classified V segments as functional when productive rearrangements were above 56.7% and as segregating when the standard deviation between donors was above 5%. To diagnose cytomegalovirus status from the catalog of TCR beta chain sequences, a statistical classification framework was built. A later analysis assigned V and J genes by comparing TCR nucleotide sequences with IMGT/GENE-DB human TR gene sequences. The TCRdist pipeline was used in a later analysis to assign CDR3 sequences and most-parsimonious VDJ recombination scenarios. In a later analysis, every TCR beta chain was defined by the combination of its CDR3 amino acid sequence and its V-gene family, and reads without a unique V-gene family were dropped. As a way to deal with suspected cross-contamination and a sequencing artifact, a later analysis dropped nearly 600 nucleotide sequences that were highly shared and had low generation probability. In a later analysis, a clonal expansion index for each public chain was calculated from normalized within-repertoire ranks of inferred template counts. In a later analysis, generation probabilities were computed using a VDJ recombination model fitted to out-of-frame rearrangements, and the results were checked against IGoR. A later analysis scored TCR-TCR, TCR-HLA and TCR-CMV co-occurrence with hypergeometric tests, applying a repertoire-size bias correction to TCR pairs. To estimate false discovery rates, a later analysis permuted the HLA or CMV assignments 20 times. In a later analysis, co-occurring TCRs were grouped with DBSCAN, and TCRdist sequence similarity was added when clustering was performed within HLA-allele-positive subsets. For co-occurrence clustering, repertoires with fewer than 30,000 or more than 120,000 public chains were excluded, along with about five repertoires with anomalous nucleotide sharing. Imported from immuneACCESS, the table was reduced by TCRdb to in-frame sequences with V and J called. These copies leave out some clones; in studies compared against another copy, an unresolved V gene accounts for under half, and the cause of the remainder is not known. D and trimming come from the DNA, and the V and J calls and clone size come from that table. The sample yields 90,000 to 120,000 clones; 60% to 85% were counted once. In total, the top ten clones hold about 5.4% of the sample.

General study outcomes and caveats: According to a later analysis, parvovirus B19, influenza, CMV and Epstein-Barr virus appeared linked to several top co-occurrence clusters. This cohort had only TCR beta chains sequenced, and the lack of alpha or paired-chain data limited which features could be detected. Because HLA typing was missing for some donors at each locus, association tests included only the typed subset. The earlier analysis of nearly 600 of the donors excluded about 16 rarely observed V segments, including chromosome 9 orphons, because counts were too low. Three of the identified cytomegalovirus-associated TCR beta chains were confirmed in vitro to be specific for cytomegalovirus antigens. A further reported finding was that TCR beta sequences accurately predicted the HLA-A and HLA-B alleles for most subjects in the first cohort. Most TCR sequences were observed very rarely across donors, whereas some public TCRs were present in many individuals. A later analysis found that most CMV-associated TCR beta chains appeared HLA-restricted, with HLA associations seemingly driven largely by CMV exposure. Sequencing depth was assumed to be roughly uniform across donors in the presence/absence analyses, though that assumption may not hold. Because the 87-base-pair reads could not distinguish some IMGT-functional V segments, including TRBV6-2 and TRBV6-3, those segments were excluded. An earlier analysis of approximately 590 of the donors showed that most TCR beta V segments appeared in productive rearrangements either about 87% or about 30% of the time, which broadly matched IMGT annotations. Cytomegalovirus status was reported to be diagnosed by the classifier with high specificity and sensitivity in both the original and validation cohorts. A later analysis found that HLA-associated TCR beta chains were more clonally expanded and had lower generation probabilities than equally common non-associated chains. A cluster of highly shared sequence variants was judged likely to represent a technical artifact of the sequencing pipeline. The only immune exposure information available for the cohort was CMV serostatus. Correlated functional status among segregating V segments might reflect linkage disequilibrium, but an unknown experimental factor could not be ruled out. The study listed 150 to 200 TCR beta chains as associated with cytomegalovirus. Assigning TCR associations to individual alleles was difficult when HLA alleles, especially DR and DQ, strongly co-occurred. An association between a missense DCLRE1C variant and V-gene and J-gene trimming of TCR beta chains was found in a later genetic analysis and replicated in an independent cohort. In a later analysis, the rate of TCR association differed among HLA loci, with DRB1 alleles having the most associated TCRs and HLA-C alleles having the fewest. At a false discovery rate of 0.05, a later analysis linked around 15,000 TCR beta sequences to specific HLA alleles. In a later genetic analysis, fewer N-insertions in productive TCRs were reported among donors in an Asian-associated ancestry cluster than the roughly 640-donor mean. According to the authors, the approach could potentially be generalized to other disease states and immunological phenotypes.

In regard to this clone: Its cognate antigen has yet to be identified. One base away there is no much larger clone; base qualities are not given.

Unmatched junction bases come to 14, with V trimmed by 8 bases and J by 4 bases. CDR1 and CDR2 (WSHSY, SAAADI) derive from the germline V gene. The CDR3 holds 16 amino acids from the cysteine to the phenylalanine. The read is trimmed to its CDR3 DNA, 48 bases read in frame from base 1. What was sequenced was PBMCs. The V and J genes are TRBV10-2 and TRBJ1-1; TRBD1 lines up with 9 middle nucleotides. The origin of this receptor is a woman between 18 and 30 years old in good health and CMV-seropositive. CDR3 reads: CASASGTGLGSTEAFF. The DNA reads TGCGCCAGCGCCTCCGGGACAGGGCTTGGAAGCACTGAAGCTTTCTTT.